A single sample gave rise to the 17 T cell receptor beta chains below, sequenced in a study of blood T cell repertoires in COVID-19. TCRdb's copy holds only in-frame clones and misses some; the assay was immunoSEQ multiplex PCR. The table shows 130,000 to 150,000 clones, with 88% occurring only once. The sample taken for sequencing was peripheral blood. These receptors were obtained from a man aged 45-65 years with active or convalescent COVID-19.

This chain's CDR3 is CATSDYITDTQYF. The CDR3 coding sequence is TGTGCCACCAGTGATTACATCACAGATACGCAGTATTTT. The chain combines TRBV24-1 with TRBJ2-3; no clear D gene. CDR3 size: 13 residues. V lost 2 bases to trimming and J lost 2 bases, with 4 bases between them. Germline CDR1 reads KGHDR; CDR2 reads SFDVKD.

The chain joins TRBV27 to TRBJ2-7; TRBD1 agrees at 7 bases. The V and J ends lost 0 bases and 3 bases, in that order; junction bases with no gene match: 8. Looked up from germline, CDR1 is MNHEY and CDR2 is SMNVEV (reference sequence). The CDR3 totals 16 residues. CDR3 nucleotides: TGTGCCAGCAGTTTATCAGTGGACAGGCGATACTACGAGCAGTACTTC. Amino acids: CASSLSVDRRYYEQYF.

The gene calls are TRBV28 and TRBJ2-7; perhaps TRBD2 as D (5 bases). Looked up from germline, CDR1 is MDHEN and CDR2 is SYDVKM. The V end was cut by 6 bases, the J end by 3 bases, with 12 bases between. This CDR3 comprises 13 residues. CDR3 in DNA: TGTGCCAGCAGCGATTCGGGAATCTACGAGCAGTACTTC. Protein: CASSDSGIYEQYF.

The CDR3 loop is CAWRRIAGGGYEKLFF. CDR3 DNA sequence: TGTGCCTGGAGGAGGATTGCTGGGGGAGGGTATGAAAAACTGTTTTTT. The chain joins TRBV30 to TRBJ1-4; D possibly corresponds to TRBD1 (5 bases). V lost 3 bases and J lost 6, with 20 bases in between. This CDR3 spans 16 amino acids. The germline CDR1 and CDR2 sequences are GTSNPN and SVGIG (reference sequence).

The chain combines TRBV28 with TRBJ2-1; 10 bases align to TRBD1. CDR1 and CDR2 (germline): MDHEN, SYDVKM. The CDR3 has 15 residues. J gave up 9 bases and V 2 bases, and 7 bases lay outside the gene matches. CDR3 sequence reads: CASSLRTGGKVEQFF. CDR3 DNA sequence: TGTGCCAGCAGTTTAAGGACAGGGGGGAAAGTTGAGCAGTTCTTC.

CDR3 region: CASTLGVAASSGNTIYF. The CDR3 coding sequence is TGTGCCAGCACCCTGGGAGTCGCGGCCTCCTCTGGAAACACCATATATTTT. The chain has TRBV21-1 and TRBJ1-3. TRBV21-1 is noted as a pseudogene. This CDR3 is built from 17 residues.

This chain links TRBV19 with TRBJ2-1, with TRBD2 matching 15 bases. The V gene end was trimmed by 5 bases and the J gene end by 5 bases; junction bases not matched to a gene: 4. The CDR3 spans 16 residues. CDR1 LNHDA and CDR2 SQIVND come from the germline V gene (reference sequence). CDR3 sequence: CASSPGTSGRNNEQFF. The CDR3 nucleotides are TGTGCCAGTAGTCCCGGGACTAGCGGGAGGAACAATGAGCAGTTCTTC.

V gene TRBV3-1 (or the pseudogene TRBV3-2) combines with J gene TRBJ2-1; TRBD1 aligns across 7 bases. V dropped 0 bases and J dropped 9; count of bases not matched to a gene: 2. Per germline, CDR1 LGHDT and CDR2 YNNKEL (reference sequence). The CDR3 contains 13 residues. The CDR3 DNA is TGTGCCAGCAGCCAAGACGACAGGGCTGAGCAGTTCTTC. Its translation is CASSQDDRAEQFF.

V and J are TRBV18 and TRBJ2-1; TRBD1 might be the D (5 bases). Germline V gene lookup returns CDR1 KGHSH and CDR2 LQKENI. V was cut by 2 bases and J by 5 bases, with 10 bases left in between. This CDR3 is 14 amino acids long. CDR3: CASSPKGQNNEQFF. The CDR3 bases are TGTGCCAGCTCACCAAAAGGACAAAACAATGAGCAGTTCTTC. Full variable domain (remainder filled in from reference TRBV18 and TRBJ2-1): NAGVMQNPRHLVRRRGQEARLRCSPMKGHSHVYWYRQLPEEGLKFMVYLQKENIIDESGMPKERFSAEFPKEGPSILRIQQVVRGDSAAYFCASSPKGQNNEQFFGPGTRLTVL.

In this sample, this clone turned up once. J is TRBJ2-1 and V is TRBV7-8, with 7 bases aligning to TRBD2. CDR1 is SGHVS and CDR2 is FQNEAQ in the germline V gene. This CDR3 has 14 amino acids. V lost 5 bases and J lost 10; bases outside the gene matches: 11. CDR3 in amino acids: CASSPQGGRGEQFF. The CDR3, as DNA: TGTGCCAGCAGCCCTCAGGGCGGGAGAGGCGAGCAGTTCTTC.

A remark on this clone: A read error may account for a junction end that differs from germline. V usage is TRBV27 and J usage is TRBJ2-5; perhaps TRBD2 as D (5 bases). Germline values: CDR1 MNHEY, CDR2 SMNVEV (reference sequence). The CDR3 is made up of 14 amino acids. CDR3 in amino acids: CANSLVSRGETQYF. CDR3 nucleotide sequence: TGTGCCAACAGTTTAGTGTCTAGAGGGGAGACCCAGTACTTC.

The chain has TRBV6-6 and TRBJ2-3; 8 bases are a match to TRBD1. V shed 6 bases and J 5 bases; nucleotides not matched to a gene: 7. Germline CDR1 and CDR2: MNHNY and SVGAGI (reference sequence). The CDR3 has 14 residues. The DNA for the CDR3 is TGTGCCAGCAGGGCAGGGGGCGCGAAAGATACGCAGTATTTT. It translates to CASRAGGAKDTQYF.

The J gene is TRBJ2-7, the V gene TRBV5-1, with TRBD1 matching 7 bases. This CDR3 has 15 residues. After removal of 3 bases from V and 3 bases from J, the junction contained 9 bases not matched to a gene. Germline CDR1 reads SGHRS; CDR2 reads YFSETQ. The CDR3: CASSSVTGLVYEQYF. In DNA form, the CDR3 reads TGCGCCAGCAGCTCGGTGACAGGGCTGGTCTACGAGCAGTACTTC.

J is TRBJ2-7 and V is TRBV6-5, with D hard to call. CDR3 length: 15 amino acids. V was trimmed by 6 bases and J by 2 bases, leaving 17 bases between them. Germline V gives CDR1 MNHEY, CDR2 SVGAGI. CDR3 bases: TGTGCCAGCAGGGTTTATGGAGATCGGGCCTACGAGCAGTACTTC. Its protein product is CASRVYGDRAYEQYF.

The gene calls are TRBV24-1 and TRBJ2-2; TRBD2 aligns across 8 bases. This CDR3 has 17 residues. The germline CDR1 and CDR2 sequences are KGHDR and SFDVKD. Trimming at V came to 4 bases and at J to 2 bases, leaving 8 bases not matched to a gene. The CDR3 nucleotides are TGTGCCACCAGTGACCGCCAGCGGGAGAGAAACACCGGGGAGCTGTTTTTT. It encodes CATSDRQRERNTGELFF.

The chain links TRBV11-2 to TRBJ2-1; TRBD2 might be the D (5 bases). This CDR3 region has 13 residues. Germline V gene sequence: CDR1 SGHAT, CDR2 FQNNGV. Trimming stripped 1 base from V and 8 bases from J, with 9 bases between. DNA of the CDR3: TGTGCCAGCAGCTTAGGGACTTTATATGAGCAGTTCTTC. Translating gives CASSLGTLYEQFF.

This chain joins TRBV18 and TRBJ1-1, with TRBD1 matching 8 bases. V was pared by 6 bases and J by 1 base, with 4 bases of the junction left unmatched. Germline V gene data show CDR1 as KGHSH and CDR2 as LQKENI. CDR3 size: 14 residues. The CDR3 nucleotides read TGTGCCAGCTCCCAGGGGACAGGGAACACTGAAGCTTTCTTT. Translation gives CASSQGTGNTEAFF.